These T cell receptor beta chains were read from a single sample in a study of T cell responses to AZD1222 COVID-19 vaccine. Only in-frame clones appear in the TCRdb table, and some are missing; sequencing was by immunoSEQ multiplex PCR. The data hold 46,000 or so clones, with around 80% observed a single time. Here the sequenced sample was peripheral blood, taken on day 0 of AZD1222 vaccination. Receptors were obtained from an adult in good health. The CDR3 runs from the conserved cysteine through the conserved F or W. The D gene is left open where the match is weak. The listing skips clone size in some rows; elsewhere it reads once, few, many or a size class.

TRBV6-1	TRBJ1-6	.	.	16	CASSDEFGGYNSPLHF	TGTGCCAGCAGTGATGAATTTGGAGGGTATAATTCACCCCTCCACTTT
TRBV28	TRBJ2-1	TRBD2	.	15	CASTFSGGAGSEQFF	TGTGCCAGCACCTTCAGCGGGGGGGCTGGCAGTGAGCAGTTCTTC
TRBV7-8	TRBJ1-1	.	.	13	CASSLVGDAEAFF	TGTGCCAGCAGCTTAGTGGGGGATGCTGAAGCTTTCTTT
TRBV7-8	TRBJ2-1	TRBD2	.	15	CASSLAAGGYNEQFF	TGTGCCAGCAGCTTAGCAGCGGGAGGCTACAATGAGCAGTTCTTC
TRBV15	TRBJ2-3	.	.	16	CATSSLEGASTDTQYF	TGTGCCACCAGCAGTTTGGAGGGGGCCAGCACAGATACGCAGTATTTT
TRBV11-2	TRBJ1-1	.	.	15	CASSFNLGGDTEAFF	TGTGCCAGCAGCTTTAATTTGGGGGGGGACACTGAAGCTTTCTTT
TRBV28	TRBJ1-2	.	.	14	CASSLAVGNYGYTF	TGTGCCAGCAGTTTAGCCGTAGGAAACTATGGCTACACCTTC
TRBV19	TRBJ1-2	TRBD1	few	15	CASSREGGDSYGYTF	TGTGCCAGTAGTAGAGAAGGGGGCGACAGCTATGGCTACACCTTC
TRBV7-2	TRBJ1-2	.	.	13	CASSLGANYGYTF	TGTGCCAGCAGCTTAGGTGCTAACTATGGCTACACCTTC
TRBV18	TRBJ1-1	.	once	17	CASSPIQGFITDTEAFF	TGTGCCAGCTCACCTATTCAGGGTTTTATTACGGACACTGAAGCTTTCTTT
TRBV27	TRBJ2-4	TRBD1	.	15	CASSPRTGVGYIQYF	TGTGCCAGCAGTCCAAGGACAGGGGTCGGTTACATTCAGTACTTC
TRBV4-1	TRBJ1-4	.	few	14	CASSLGGANEKLFF	TGCGCCAGCAGCTTGGGGGGTGCTAATGAAAAACTGTTTTTT
TRBV28	TRBJ1-1	.	few	15	CASTTGGLKTTEAFF	TGTGCCAGCACCACGGGGGGGTTGAAGACGACTGAAGCTTTCTTT
TRBV3-1/TRBV3-2	TRBJ2-7	TRBD1	.	14	CASSGTGTAYEQYF	TGTGCCAGCAGCGGGACCGGGACAGCCTACGAGCAGTACTTC